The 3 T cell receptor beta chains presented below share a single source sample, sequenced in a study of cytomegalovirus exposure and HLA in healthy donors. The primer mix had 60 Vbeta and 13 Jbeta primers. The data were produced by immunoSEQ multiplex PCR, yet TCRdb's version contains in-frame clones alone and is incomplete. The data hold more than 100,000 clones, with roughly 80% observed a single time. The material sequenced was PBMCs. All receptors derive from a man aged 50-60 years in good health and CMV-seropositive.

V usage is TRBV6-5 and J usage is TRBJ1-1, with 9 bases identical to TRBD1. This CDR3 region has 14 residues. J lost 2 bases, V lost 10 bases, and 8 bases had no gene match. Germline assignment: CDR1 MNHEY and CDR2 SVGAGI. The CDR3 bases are TGTGCCATCAGGACGGGACAGGGTAACACTGAAGCTTTCTTT. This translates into CAIRTGQGNTEAFF.

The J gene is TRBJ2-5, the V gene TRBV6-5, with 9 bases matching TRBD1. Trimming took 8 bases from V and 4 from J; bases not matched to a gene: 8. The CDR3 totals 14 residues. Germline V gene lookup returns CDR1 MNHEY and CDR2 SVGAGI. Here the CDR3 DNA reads TGTGCCAGCGGGACACAGGGGGCGGGAGAGACCCAGTACTTC. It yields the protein CASGTQGAGETQYF.

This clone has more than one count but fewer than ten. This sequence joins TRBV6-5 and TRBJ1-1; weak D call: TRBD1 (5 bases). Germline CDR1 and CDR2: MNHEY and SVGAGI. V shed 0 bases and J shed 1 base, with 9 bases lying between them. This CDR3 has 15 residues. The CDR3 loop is CASSYSQGSNTEAFF. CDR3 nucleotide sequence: TGTGCCAGCAGTTACTCTCAGGGATCGAACACTGAAGCTTTCTTT.